This entry concerns a single T cell receptor (beta chain). TCRdb re-called the 5' RACE reads through MiXCR, storing one row per CDR3 protein. The top ten hold roughly 21% of the sample, which has 390,000 or so distinct CDR3 sequences, about 15% seen once. This entry is derived from a study of T-cell memory formation after mild COVID-19. The sequencing input was PBMCs or a T cell subset sorted from them (not recorded which). The origin of this receptor is a man aged 18-30 years who had mild COVID-19 (a few samples of this study predate the infection). Cell type and time point are not known.

The CDR3 is CSARGVAVNEQFF. The CDR3, as DNA: TGCAGTGCTAGAGGGGTAGCTGTCAATGAGCAGTTCTTC. J is TRBJ2-1 and V is TRBV20-1, with no clear D. The CDR3 extends over 13 amino acids. V shed 1 base and J shed 6 bases, with 10 bases lying between them. Germline values: CDR1 DFQATT, CDR2 SNEGSKA (reference sequence).